One and the same sample provided the 11 T cell receptor beta chains below, sequenced in a study of blood T cell repertoires in COVID-19. The method was immunoSEQ multiplex PCR; TCRdb's version includes in-frame clones alone and lacks a portion of them. This sample has about 300,000 clones, with 80% to 90% found just once. Sequenced input: PBMCs or T cells enriched from blood (not recorded which). These TCRs come from a woman under 30 who had recovered from COVID-19.

The chain has TRBV5-6 and TRBJ2-1; 10 positions agree with TRBD1. The germline V gene has CDR1 SGHDT and CDR2 YYEEEE. The CDR3 loop spans 16 amino acids. V gave up 2 bases and J gave up 8 bases; unmatched junction bases: 10. CDR3 region: CASSLRSGQGWDEQFF. DNA of the CDR3: TGTGCCAGCAGCTTAAGATCGGGACAGGGGTGGGATGAGCAGTTCTTC.

The table lists this clone with a few counts. The CDR3 DNA is TGTGCCAGCAGCTCAATGAACACTGAAGCTTTCTTT. Translation: CASSSMNTEAFF. The chain joins TRBV7-9 to TRBJ1-1; D gene ambiguous. The CDR3 loop spans 12 amino acids. The V end lost 4 bases, the J end lost 0 bases, and 3 bases lay between the germline ends. Germline-derived CDR1 and CDR2 are SEHNR and FQNEAQ (reference sequence).

Only one count was recorded for this clone. The genes are TRBV7-8 and TRBJ2-2; D possibly corresponds to TRBD1 (6 bases). Germline V gene lookup returns CDR1 SGHVS and CDR2 FQNEAQ. Trimming pared 6 bases from V and 11 bases from J, leaving 16 bases between. CDR3 length: 13 residues. The CDR3 loop is CASRQGRGSELFF. The CDR3 nucleotides read TGTGCCAGCAGACAGGGCAGGGGTAGTGAGCTGTTTTTT.

J is TRBJ2-3 and V is TRBV4-2, with D perhaps TRBD2 (5 bases). CDR1 and CDR2 (germline): LGHNA, YNFKEQ. The V and J ends lost 0 bases and 9 bases respectively, with 13 bases between them. This CDR3 region has 14 residues. The CDR3 here is CASSQELMGDTQYF. CDR3 bases: TGTGCCAGCAGCCAAGAATTGATGGGAGACACGCAGTATTTT.

Here the CDR3 DNA reads TGTGCCAGCAGCCTGTCCCAACTCAGCGCTATTTCCAATGAGCAGTTCTTC. It is translated as CASSLSQLSAISNEQFF. V gene TRBV7-9 combines with J gene TRBJ2-1; D gene ambiguous. V gave up 5 bases and J gave up 6 bases, with 23 bases separating them. The germline V gene encodes CDR1 SEHNR and CDR2 FQNEAQ (reference sequence). The CDR3 contains 17 residues.

The chain employs TRBV5-4 and TRBJ2-2; TRBD1 matches at 8 bases. After removal of 5 bases from V and 0 bases from J, the junction contained 6 bases not matched to a gene. The length of the CDR3 is 16 residues. CDR1 and CDR2 (germline): SGHNT, YYREEE (reference sequence). This CDR3 is CASSSTGDPNTGELFF. CDR3 nucleotide sequence: TGTGCCAGCAGTTCGACAGGGGATCCGAACACCGGGGAGCTGTTTTTT.

This clone was counted a few times. The CDR3 loop is CASSQEERQPQHF. CDR3 in DNA: TGTGCCAGCAGCCAAGAGGAGCGTCAGCCCCAGCATTTT. J is TRBJ1-5 and V is TRBV3-1 (or the pseudogene TRBV3-2); D not resolved. Germline CDR1 reads LGHDT; CDR2 reads YNNKEL (reference sequence). There are 13 residues in the CDR3. V was trimmed by 0 bases and J by 6 bases, leaving 6 bases between them.

CDR3 sequence reads: CATSESRDTLFYTF. In DNA form, the CDR3 reads TGTGCCACCAGTGAGTCCCGGGACACTTTGTTCTACACCTTC. The chain carries TRBV24-1 and TRBJ1-2, with D possibly matching TRBD1 (6 bases). Trimming left V 4 bases short and J 10 bases short, with 18 bases between. CDR1 KGHDR and CDR2 SFDVKD come from the germline V gene. The CDR3 has 14 amino acids.

The rearrangement links TRBV12-3 or TRBV12-4 to TRBJ2-1; perhaps TRBD2 as D (6 bases). Trimming pared 6 bases from V and 8 bases from J, leaving 14 bases between. This CDR3 contains 13 residues. CDR3 loop: CASSPGGADEQFF. The CDR3 region has the DNA TGTGCCAGCAGCCCCGGAGGGGCGGATGAGCAGTTCTTC.

V usage is TRBV2 and J usage is TRBJ2-7; no reliable D call. The V gene lost 0 bases and the J gene lost 5 bases, with 14 bases spanning the gap. CDR1 and CDR2 (germline): SNHLY, FYNNEI. The CDR3 loop spans 15 amino acids. DNA for the CDR3: TGTGCCAGCAGTGAAGCGTCCAGACCAGGCCACGAGCAGTACTTC. This encodes CASSEASRPGHEQYF.

This chain joins TRBV9 and TRBJ2-3; TRBD2 matches 9 bases. Germline assignment: CDR1 SGDLS and CDR2 YYNGEE. This CDR3 spans 16 amino acids. V was pared by 0 bases and J by 2 bases, with 4 bases of the junction left unmatched. The CDR3 reads CASSVGLAENTDTQYF. CDR3 nucleotides: TGTGCCAGCAGCGTAGGACTAGCGGAAAACACAGATACGCAGTATTTT.